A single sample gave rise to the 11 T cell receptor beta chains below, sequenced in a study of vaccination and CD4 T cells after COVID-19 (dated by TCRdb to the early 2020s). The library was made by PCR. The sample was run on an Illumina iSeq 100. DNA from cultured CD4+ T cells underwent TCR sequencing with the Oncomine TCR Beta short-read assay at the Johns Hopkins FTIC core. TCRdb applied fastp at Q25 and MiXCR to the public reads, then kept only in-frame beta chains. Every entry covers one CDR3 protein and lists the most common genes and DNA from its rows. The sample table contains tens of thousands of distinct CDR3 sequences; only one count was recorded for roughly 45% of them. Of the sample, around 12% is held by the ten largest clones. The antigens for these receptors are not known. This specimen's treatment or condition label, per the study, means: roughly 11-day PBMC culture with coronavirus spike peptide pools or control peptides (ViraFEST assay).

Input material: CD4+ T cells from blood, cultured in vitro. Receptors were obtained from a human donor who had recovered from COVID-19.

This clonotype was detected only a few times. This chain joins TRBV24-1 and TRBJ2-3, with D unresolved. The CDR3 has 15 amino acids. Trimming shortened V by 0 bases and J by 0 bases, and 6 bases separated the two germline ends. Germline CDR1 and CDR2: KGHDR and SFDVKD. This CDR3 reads CATSDLPDSTDTQYF. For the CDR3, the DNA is TGTGCCACCAGTGATTTGCCTGACAGCACAGATACGCAGTATTTT.

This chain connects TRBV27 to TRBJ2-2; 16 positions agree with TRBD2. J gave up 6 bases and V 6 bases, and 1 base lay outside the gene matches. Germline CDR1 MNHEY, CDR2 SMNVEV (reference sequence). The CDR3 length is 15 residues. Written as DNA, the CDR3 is TGTGCCAGCAGGGGACTAGCGGGAGGGGCCGGGGAGCTGTTTTTT. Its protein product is CASRGLAGGAGELFF.

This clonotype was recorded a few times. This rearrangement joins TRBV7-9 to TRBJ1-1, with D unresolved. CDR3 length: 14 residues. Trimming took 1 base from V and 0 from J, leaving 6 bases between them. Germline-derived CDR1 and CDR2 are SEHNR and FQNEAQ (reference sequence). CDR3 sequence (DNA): TGTGCCAGCAGCTTAGGCGGGATGAACACTGAAGCTTTCTTT. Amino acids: CASSLGGMNTEAFF.

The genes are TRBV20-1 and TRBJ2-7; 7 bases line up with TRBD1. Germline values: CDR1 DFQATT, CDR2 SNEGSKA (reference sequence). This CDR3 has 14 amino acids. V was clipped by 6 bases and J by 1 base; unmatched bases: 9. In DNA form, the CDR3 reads TGCAGTGCGGGCAGGGGGAGTCTTTCCTACGAGCAGTACTTC. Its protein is CSAGRGSLSYEQYF.

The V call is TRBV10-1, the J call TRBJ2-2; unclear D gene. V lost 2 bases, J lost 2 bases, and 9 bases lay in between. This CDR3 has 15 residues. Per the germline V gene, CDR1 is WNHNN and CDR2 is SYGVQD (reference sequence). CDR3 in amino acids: CASSEPSINTGELFF. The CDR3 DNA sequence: TGCGCCAGCAGTGAGCCCTCGATAAACACCGGGGAGCTGTTTTTT.

In DNA, the CDR3 is TGTGCCAGCATCAAAGATCGTAGGGGGGGCAGTGCTTCACCCCTCCACTTT. Its translation is CASIKDRRGGSASPLHF. The chain uses TRBV2 and TRBJ1-6; perhaps TRBD1 as D (6 bases). The CDR3 is 17 amino acids. Trimming took off 7 bases at V and 9 bases at J, with 25 bases between the two ends. Germline V gene data show CDR1 as SNHLY and CDR2 as FYNNEI.

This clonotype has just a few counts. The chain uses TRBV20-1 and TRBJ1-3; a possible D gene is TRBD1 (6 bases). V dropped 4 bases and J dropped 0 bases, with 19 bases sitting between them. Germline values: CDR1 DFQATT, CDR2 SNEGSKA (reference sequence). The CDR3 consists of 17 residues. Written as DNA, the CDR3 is TGCAGTGCTACCATCCCGGGACACCCGAGCTCTGGAAACACCATATATTTT. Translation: CSATIPGHPSSGNTIYF.

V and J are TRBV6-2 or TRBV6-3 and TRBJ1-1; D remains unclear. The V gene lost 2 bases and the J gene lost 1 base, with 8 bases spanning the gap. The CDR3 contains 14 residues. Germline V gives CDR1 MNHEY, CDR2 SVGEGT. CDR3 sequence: CASSYPPGNTEAFF. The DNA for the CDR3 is TGTGCCAGCAGTTACCCTCCAGGGAACACTGAAGCTTTCTTT.

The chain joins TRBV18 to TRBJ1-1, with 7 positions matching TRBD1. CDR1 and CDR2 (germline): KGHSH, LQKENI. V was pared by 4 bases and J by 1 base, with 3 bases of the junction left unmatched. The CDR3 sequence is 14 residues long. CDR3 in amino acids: CASSLQGGNTEAFF. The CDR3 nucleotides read TGTGCCAGCTCACTGCAGGGGGGGAACACTGAAGCTTTCTTT.

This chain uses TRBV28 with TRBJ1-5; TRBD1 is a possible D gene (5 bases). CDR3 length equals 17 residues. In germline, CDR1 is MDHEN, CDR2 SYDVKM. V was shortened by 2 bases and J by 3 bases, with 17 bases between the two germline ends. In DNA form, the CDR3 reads TGTGCCAGCAGTTTAGTATTGGGGGAATCTCTCAATCAGCCCCAGCATTTT. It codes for CASSLVLGESLNQPQHF.

Here the CDR3 reads CASSGLGKENTQYF. In DNA, the CDR3 is TGTGCCAGCAGCGGGTTGGGGAAGGAAAATACGCAGTATTTT. The rearrangement links TRBV27 to TRBJ2-3; no reliable D call. The germline V gene encodes CDR1 MNHEY and CDR2 SMNVEV (reference sequence). The V gene lost 6 bases and the J gene lost 7 bases, with 17 bases spanning the gap. There are 14 residues in the CDR3.